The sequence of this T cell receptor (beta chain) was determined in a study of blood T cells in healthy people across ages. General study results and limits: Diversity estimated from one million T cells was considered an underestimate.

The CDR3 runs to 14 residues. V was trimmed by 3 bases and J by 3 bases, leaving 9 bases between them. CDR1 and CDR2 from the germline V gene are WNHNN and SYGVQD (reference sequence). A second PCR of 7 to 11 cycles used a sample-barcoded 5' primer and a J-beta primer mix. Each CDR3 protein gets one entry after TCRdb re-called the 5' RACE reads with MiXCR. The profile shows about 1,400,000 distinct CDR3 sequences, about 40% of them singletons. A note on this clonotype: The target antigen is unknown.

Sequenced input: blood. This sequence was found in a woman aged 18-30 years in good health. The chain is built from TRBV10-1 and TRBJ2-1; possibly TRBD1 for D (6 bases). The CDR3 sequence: CASSDVRGYNEQFF. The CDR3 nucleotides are TGCGCCAGCAGTGATGTCAGGGGCTACAATGAGCAGTTCTTC.